The present entry profiles one TCR beta chain with its context. Its target is not known. TCRdb re-analysed the 5' RACE reads in MiXCR, keeping a single row per CDR3 protein. Among fewer than 200,000 distinct CDR3 sequences listed, about 18% were seen once. The source of the sample is a study of CD8 T cells in ankylosing spondylitis. Whole-study results and caveats: Blood of patients with ankylosing spondylitis appeared to be characterized by a TCR beta motif of several highly homologous variants.

Germline loops: CDR1 SGHAT, CDR2 FQNNGV. Trimming took off 4 bases at V and 0 bases at J, with 6 bases between the two ends. The CDR3 is 13 amino acids. The chain carries TRBV11-2 and TRBJ1-1, with D uncertain. The TCR sequence derives from a male donor with ankylosing spondylitis or in good health (not recorded which). The sequenced sample was blood, either unsorted or a sorted T cell fraction (not recorded which). For the CDR3, the DNA is TGTGCCAGCAGCTCTGAAATGAACACTGAAGCTTTCTTT. Amino acids: CASSSEMNTEAFF.